A selection of T cell receptor beta chains follows, all from one sample in a study of Ad26.COV2.S vaccination and SARS-CoV-2 variants. Using immunoSEQ multiplex PCR, the repertoire was profiled, and TCRdb retains in-frame clones only, with some absent. The repertoire consists of about 350,000 clones, with about 88% occurring once and the leading ten covering around 6.6%. The source was peripheral blood, collected in a trial of Ad26.COV2.S vaccine versus placebo. Every receptor here comes from a person aged 18 to 59 who received the Ad26.COV2.S COVID-19 vaccine or a placebo. Each CDR3 is given with its conserved first and last residue. The D gene is left open where the match is weak. Some rows mark clone size as missing; the rest say once, few, many or name a class of expanded clone.

V	J	D	size	CDR3	DNA
TRBV28	TRBJ1-1	TRBD1	.	CASSTGTEQGKAFF	TGTGCCAGCAGCACGGGGACAGAACAGGGGAAAGCTTTCTTT
TRBV7-2	TRBJ2-7	.	.	CASSLRARGRYEQYF	TGTGCCAGCAGCTTAAGAGCTCGAGGTCGGTACGAGCAGTACTTC
TRBV28	TRBJ2-3	.	.	CASRKNTQYF	TGTGCCAGCAGGAAGAACACGCAGTATTTT
TRBV19	TRBJ1-4	.	.	CASSIVEVQGKAKLFF	TGTGCCAGTAGTATAGTAGAAGTCCAGGGCAAGGCAAAACTGTTTTTT
TRBV28	TRBJ2-7	.	.	CASSAGFEQYF	TGTGCCAGCTCGGCAGGGTTCGAGCAGTACTTC
TRBV12-3/TRBV12-4	TRBJ2-7	.	.	CASSLHGAYEQYF	TGTGCCAGCAGTTTACATGGAGCCTACGAGCAGTACTTC
TRBV14	TRBJ2-7	.	.	CASSQGSGQVFEQYF	TGTGCCAGCAGCCAAGGCTCGGGACAAGTCTTCGAGCAGTACTTC
TRBV27	TRBJ1-1	.	few	CASSLSIYTEAFF	TGTGCCAGCAGTTTATCCATTTACACTGAAGCTTTCTTT
TRBV12-3/TRBV12-4	TRBJ1-1	.	.	CASSFRRAEAFF	TGTGCCAGCAGTTTCCGTCGGGCTGAAGCTTTCTTT
TRBV6-9	TRBJ2-2	TRBD2	once	CAKSLAPERAGELFF	TGTGCCAAATCACTAGCGCCAGAGCGCGCCGGGGAGCTGTTTTTT
TRBV19	TRBJ2-3	.	.	CASSPGTHTQYF	TGTGCCAGTAGCCCCGGGACCCATACGCAGTATTTT
TRBV15	TRBJ1-1	.	.	CATSRAPRGTEAFF	TGTGCCACCAGCAGGGCTCCTAGGGGTACTGAAGCTTTCTTT
TRBV6-2/TRBV6-3	TRBJ2-7	TRBD1	.	CASSYSIDRGRDEQYF	TGTGCCAGCAGTTACTCGATCGACAGGGGGCGTGACGAGCAGTACTTC
TRBV19	TRBJ1-4	TRBD1	.	CASSTIYRDREATNEKLFF	TGTGCCAGTAGTACCATCTACCGGGACAGGGAAGCAACTAATGAAAAACTGTTTTTT
TRBV15	TRBJ2-7	.	.	CATSRGASPGTPYEQYF	TGTGCCACCAGCAGAGGTGCCAGCCCAGGGACCCCCTACGAGCAGTACTTC
TRBV28	TRBJ2-7	.	.	CASSFPGTYEQYF	TGTGCCAGCAGTTTCCCAGGGACCTACGAGCAGTACTTC
TRBV15	TRBJ1-1	.	.	CATSRDPGGPVTEAFF	TGTGCCACCAGCAGAGATCCCGGGGGGCCCGTCACTGAAGCTTTCTTT
TRBV10-3	TRBJ1-5	.	.	CAISESPLGGLPQHF	TGTGCCATCAGTGAGTCTCCATTGGGGGGGCTGCCCCAGCATTTT
TRBV27	TRBJ2-5	.	.	CASSPRFSQRNQETQYF	TGTGCCAGCAGTCCACGGTTTTCCCAAAGAAACCAAGAGACCCAGTACTTC
TRBV27	TRBJ2-1	TRBD2	.	CASSNIVAGEEAYNEQFF	TGTGCCAGCAGCAATATTGTGGCGGGAGAGGAGGCCTACAATGAGCAGTTCTTC
TRBV27	TRBJ2-7	.	.	CASSLPGTYEQYF	TGTGCCAGCAGTTTGCCCGGGACATACGAGCAGTACTTC
TRBV5-8	TRBJ1-5	.	.	CASSLFMGENQPQHF	TGTGCCAGCAGCTTGTTTATGGGGGAAAATCAGCCCCAGCATTTT
TRBV4-2	TRBJ1-5	.	.	CASSQPSGTSHQPQHF	TGTGCCAGCAGCCAACCCTCCGGGACATCTCACCAGCCCCAGCATTTT
TRBV19	TRBJ1-1	TRBD1	.	CASSIRDSGYTEAFF	TGTGCCAGTAGTATCCGGGACAGCGGTTACACTGAAGCTTTCTTT
TRBV5-4	TRBJ2-7	.	once	CASSLQASGYEQYF	TGTGCCAGCAGCTTGCAGGCCTCGGGGTACGAGCAGTACTTC
TRBV6-4	TRBJ2-3	.	.	CASSFSAGALTDTQYF	TGTGCCAGCAGTTTCTCCGCGGGGGCTCTCACAGATACGCAGTATTTT
TRBV7-9	TRBJ2-2	.	.	CASSLVALANTGELFF	TGTGCCAGCAGCTTAGTAGCCCTTGCGAACACCGGGGAGCTGTTTTTT
TRBV3-1/TRBV3-2	TRBJ2-1	.	.	CASSQVSGSYNEQFF	TGTGCCAGCAGCCAAGTTTCGGGCTCCTACAATGAGCAGTTCTTC
TRBV10-3	TRBJ1-5	.	.	CATSEGQGNQPQHF	TGTGCCACCAGTGAGGGGCAGGGCAATCAGCCCCAGCATTTT
TRBV15	TRBJ1-1	.	once	CATSRVGGPAFF	TGTGCCACCAGCAGAGTCGGGGGTCCAGCTTTCTTT
TRBV18	TRBJ1-4	.	.	CASSPLQDGNEKLFF	TGTGCCAGCTCACCACTGCAGGACGGGAATGAAAAACTGTTTTTT
TRBV7-2	TRBJ2-7	.	.	CASSPGRLYEQYF	TGTGCCAGCAGCCCGGGACGGCTCTACGAGCAGTACTTC
TRBV5-4	TRBJ2-2	.	once	CASSIDTRAGELFF	TGTGCCAGCAGCATTGATACTAGAGCCGGGGAGCTGTTTTTT
TRBV28	TRBJ2-7	TRBD2	few	CASSLGTSGSPYEQYF	TGTGCCAGCAGTTTAGGGACTAGCGGTTCTCCCTACGAGCAGTACTTC
TRBV6-5	TRBJ2-7	TRBD1	once	CASSLQGAREQYF	TGTGCCAGCAGCCTACAGGGGGCGCGAGAGCAGTACTTC
TRBV4-3	TRBJ2-2	TRBD2	.	CASRGDVGGRVGELFF	TGCGCCAGCCGGGGGGATGTCGGGGGAAGAGTCGGGGAGCTGTTTTTT
TRBV28	TRBJ1-2	TRBD1	.	CASSFRGRDGYTF	TGTGCCAGCAGTTTCAGGGGGCGGGATGGCTACACCTTC
TRBV4-1	TRBJ2-3	TRBD2	.	CASSQKGSGETDTQYF	TGCGCCAGCAGCCAAAAGGGTAGCGGGGAGACAGATACGCAGTATTTT
TRBV5-6	TRBJ2-7	.	.	CASSLYGRMDEQYF	TGTGCCAGCAGCTTGTACGGGAGAATGGACGAGCAGTACTTC
TRBV2	TRBJ2-4	.	.	CASSRGGGNIQYF	TGTGCCAGCAGTAGGGGGGGCGGTAACATTCAGTACTTC
TRBV7-2	TRBJ1-5	.	few	CASSLEDSNQPQHF	TGTGCCAGCAGCTTAGAGGATAGCAATCAGCCCCAGCATTTT
TRBV3-1/TRBV3-2	TRBJ2-7	TRBD2	once	CASSQERAGEPYEQYF	TGTGCCAGCAGCCAAGAAAGAGCGGGGGAGCCCTACGAGCAGTACTTC